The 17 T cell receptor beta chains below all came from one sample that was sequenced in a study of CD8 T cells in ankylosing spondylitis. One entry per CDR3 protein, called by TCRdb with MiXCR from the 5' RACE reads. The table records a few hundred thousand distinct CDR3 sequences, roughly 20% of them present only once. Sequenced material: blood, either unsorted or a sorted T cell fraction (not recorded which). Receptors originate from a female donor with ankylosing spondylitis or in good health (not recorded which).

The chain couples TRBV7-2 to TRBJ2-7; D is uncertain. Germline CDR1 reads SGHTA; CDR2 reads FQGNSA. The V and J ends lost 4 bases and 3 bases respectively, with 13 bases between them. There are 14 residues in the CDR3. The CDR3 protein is CASSSYHGGYEQYF. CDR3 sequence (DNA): TGTGCCAGCAGCTCTTACCATGGCGGCTACGAGCAGTACTTC.

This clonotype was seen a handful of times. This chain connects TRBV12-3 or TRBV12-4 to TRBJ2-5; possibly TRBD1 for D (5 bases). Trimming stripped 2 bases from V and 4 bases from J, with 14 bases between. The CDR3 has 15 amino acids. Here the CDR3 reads CASSLLSDRRETQYF. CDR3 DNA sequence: TGTGCCAGCAGTTTACTATCCGACAGAAGAGAGACCCAGTACTTC.

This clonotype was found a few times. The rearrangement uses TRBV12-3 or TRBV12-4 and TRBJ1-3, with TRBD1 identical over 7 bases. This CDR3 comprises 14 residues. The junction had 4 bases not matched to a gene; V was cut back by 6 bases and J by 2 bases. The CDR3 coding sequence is TGTGCCAGCAGACCGACAGGGCCTGGAAACACCATATATTTT. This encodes CASRPTGPGNTIYF.

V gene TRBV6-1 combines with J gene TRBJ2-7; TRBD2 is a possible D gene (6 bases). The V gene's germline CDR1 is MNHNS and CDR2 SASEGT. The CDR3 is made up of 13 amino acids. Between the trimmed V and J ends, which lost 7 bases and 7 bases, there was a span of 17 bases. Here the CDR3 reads CASTPRRGGEQYF. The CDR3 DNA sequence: TGTGCCAGCACCCCAAGGAGGGGCGGGGAGCAGTACTTC.

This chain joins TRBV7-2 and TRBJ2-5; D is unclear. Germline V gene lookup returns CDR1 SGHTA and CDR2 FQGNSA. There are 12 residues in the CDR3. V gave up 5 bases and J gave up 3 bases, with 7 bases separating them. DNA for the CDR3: TGTGCCAGCAGCCGCTCGAAAGAGACCCAGTACTTC. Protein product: CASSRSKETQYF. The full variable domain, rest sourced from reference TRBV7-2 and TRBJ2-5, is GAGVSQSPSNKVTEKGKDVELRCDPISGHTALYWYRQSLGQGLEFLIYFQGNSAPDKSGLPSDRFSAERTGGSVSTLTIQRTQQEDSAVYLCASSRSKETQYFGPGTRLLVL.

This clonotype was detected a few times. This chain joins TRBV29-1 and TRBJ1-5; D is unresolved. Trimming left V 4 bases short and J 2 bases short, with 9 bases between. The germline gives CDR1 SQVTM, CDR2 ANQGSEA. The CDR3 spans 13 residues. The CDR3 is CSVGSAGNQPQHF. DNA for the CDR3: TGCAGCGTTGGTTCGGCGGGCAATCAGCCCCAGCATTTT. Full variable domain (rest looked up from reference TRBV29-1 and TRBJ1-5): SAVISQKPSRDICQRGTSLTIQCQVDSQVTMMFWYRQQPGQSLTLIATANQGSEATYESGFVIDKFPISRPNLTFSTLTVSNMSPEDSSIYLCSVGSAGNQPQHFGDGTRLSIL.

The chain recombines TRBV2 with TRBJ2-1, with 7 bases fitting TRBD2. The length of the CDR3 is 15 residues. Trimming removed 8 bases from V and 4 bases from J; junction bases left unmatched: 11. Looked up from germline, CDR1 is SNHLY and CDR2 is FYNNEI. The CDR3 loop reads CASGGVAGPYNEQFF. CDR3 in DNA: TGTGCCAGCGGGGGGGTAGCGGGTCCTTACAATGAGCAGTTCTTC. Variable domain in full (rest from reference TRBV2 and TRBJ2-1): EPEVTQTPSHQVTQMGQEVILRCVPISNHLYFYWYRQILGQKVEFLVSFYNNEISEKSEIFDDQFSVERPDGSNFTLKIRSTKLEDSAMYFCASGGVAGPYNEQFFGPGTRLTVL.

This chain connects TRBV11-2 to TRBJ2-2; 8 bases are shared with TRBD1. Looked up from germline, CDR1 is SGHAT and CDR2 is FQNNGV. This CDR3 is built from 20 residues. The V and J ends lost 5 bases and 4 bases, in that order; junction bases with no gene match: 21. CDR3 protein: CASSPYDWGQATLTTGELFF. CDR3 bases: TGTGCCAGCAGCCCCTATGATTGGGGACAGGCGACCCTAACCACCGGGGAGCTGTTTTTT. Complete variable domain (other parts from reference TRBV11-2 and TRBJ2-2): EAGVAQSPRYKIIEKRQSVAFWCNPISGHATLYWYQQILGQGPKLLIQFQNNGVVDDSQLPKDRFSAERLKGVDSTLKIQPAKLEDSAVYLCASSPYDWGQATLTTGELFFGEGSRLTVL.

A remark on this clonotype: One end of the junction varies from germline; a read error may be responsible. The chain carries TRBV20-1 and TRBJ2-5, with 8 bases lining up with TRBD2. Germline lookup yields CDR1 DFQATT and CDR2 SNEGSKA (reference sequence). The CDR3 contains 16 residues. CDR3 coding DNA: TGCTGTGCTGGGGCCGGTGGAGCGGGAGTAAGGGAGACCCAGTACTTC. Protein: CCAGAGGAGVRETQYF.

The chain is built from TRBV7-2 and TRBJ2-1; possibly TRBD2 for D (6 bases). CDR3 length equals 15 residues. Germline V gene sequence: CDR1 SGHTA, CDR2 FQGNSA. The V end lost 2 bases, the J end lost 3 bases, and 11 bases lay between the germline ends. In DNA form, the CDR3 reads TGTGCCAGCAGCTTACGACGGGAGCTCTACAATGAGCAGTTCTTC. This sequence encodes CASSLRRELYNEQFF.

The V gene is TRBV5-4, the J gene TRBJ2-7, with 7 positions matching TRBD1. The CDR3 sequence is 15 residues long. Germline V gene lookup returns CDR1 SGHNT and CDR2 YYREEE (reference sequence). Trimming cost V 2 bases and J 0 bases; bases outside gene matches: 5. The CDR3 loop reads CASSFPTGSSYEQYF. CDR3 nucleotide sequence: TGTGCCAGCAGCTTCCCGACAGGGAGCTCCTACGAGCAGTACTTC.

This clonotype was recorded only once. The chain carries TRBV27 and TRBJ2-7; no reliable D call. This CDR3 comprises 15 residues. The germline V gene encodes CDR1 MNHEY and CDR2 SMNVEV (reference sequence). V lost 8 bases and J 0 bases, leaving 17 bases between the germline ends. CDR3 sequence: CASSTTRAYSYEQYF. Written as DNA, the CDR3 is TGTGCCAGCTCTACTACCCGGGCCTACTCCTACGAGCAGTACTTC.

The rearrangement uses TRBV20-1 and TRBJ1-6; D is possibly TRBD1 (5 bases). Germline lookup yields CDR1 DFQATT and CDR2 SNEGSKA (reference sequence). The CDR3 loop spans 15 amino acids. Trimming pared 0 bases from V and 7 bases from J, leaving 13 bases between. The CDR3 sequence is CSARDEGRENSPLHF. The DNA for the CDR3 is TGCAGTGCTAGAGATGAGGGCAGGGAAAATTCACCCCTCCACTTT.

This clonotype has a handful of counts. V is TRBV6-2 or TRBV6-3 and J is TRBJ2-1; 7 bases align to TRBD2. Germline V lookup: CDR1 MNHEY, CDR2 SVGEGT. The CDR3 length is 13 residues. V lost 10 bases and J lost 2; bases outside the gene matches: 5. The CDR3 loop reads CATAGQAYNEQFF. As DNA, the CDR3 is TGTGCCACAGCGGGGCAAGCCTACAATGAGCAGTTCTTC.

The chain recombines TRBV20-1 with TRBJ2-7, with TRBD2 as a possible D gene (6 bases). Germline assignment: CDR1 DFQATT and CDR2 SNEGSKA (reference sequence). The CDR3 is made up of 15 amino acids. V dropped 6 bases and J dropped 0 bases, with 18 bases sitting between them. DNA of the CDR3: TGCAGTGCAGACAAGGGACTCGCAATCTCCTACGAGCAGTACTTC. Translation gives CSADKGLAISYEQYF.

This CDR3 is CASSLSTGTYEQYF. DNA of the CDR3: TGTGCCAGCAGTTTATCTACTGGGACCTACGAGCAGTACTTC. The rearrangement links TRBV27 to TRBJ2-7; no clear D. V shed 0 bases and J shed 2 bases, with 8 bases lying between them. CDR1 and CDR2 from the germline V gene are MNHEY and SMNVEV (reference sequence). This CDR3 contains 14 residues.

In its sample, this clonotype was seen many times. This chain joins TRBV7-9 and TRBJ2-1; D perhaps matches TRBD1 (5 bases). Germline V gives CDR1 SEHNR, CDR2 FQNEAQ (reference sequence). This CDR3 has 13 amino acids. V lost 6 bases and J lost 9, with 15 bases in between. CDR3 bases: TGTGCCAGCAGAGACGTCAGGGTGGCTGAGCAGTTCTTC. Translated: CASRDVRVAEQFF.